The 28 T cell receptor beta chains below come from one sample, sequenced in a study of identical twins. TCRdb passed the 5' RACE reads through MiXCR, listing each CDR3 protein once. The sample comprises about 720,000 distinct CDR3 sequences, approximately 9% of which are singletons, and around 0.95% rests with the top ten. The sample was also reused in another study, on yellow fever vaccine responses in identical twins.

What was sequenced was PBMCs. Receptors were obtained from a woman aged 18-29 years in good health.

This clonotype was detected many times. The chain joins TRBV29-1 to TRBJ2-7, with D possibly being TRBD2 (6 bases). Germline CDR1 reads SQVTM; CDR2 reads ANQGSEA. V lost 4 bases, J lost 2 bases, and 15 bases lay in between. The CDR3 has 14 amino acids. CDR3 bases: TGCAGCGTTGGCGGGACCCCCTCACCCTACGAGCAGTACTTC. This gives the protein CSVGGTPSPYEQYF.

This clonotype was seen ten or more times. The CDR3 nucleotides read TGTGCCAGCAGCCAACTAGCGGAACCACCATACAATGAGCAGTTCTTC. This translates into CASSQLAEPPYNEQFF. The chain joins TRBV6-2 or TRBV6-3 to TRBJ2-1, with 8 bases lining up with TRBD2. CDR3 length equals 16 residues. V lost 6 bases to trimming and J lost 4 bases; unmatched junction nucleotides: 11. Germline CDR1 reads MNHEY; CDR2 reads SVGEGT.

This sequence joins TRBV27 and TRBJ2-7, with 13 bases lining up with TRBD2. V gave up 5 bases and J gave up 3 bases; unmatched junction bases: 10. The CDR3 is 17 residues long. Germline CDR1 is MNHEY and CDR2 is SMNVEV (reference sequence). This CDR3 reads CASSRTSGGAQNYEQYF. The CDR3 DNA is TGTGCCAGCAGTAGGACTAGCGGGGGAGCTCAGAACTACGAGCAGTACTTC.

Many counts were recorded for this clonotype. The rearrangement links TRBV7-2 to TRBJ2-3; 11 nucleotides agree with TRBD2. V was clipped by 5 bases and J by 3 bases; unmatched bases: 7. Germline V gene lookup returns CDR1 SGHTA and CDR2 FQGNSA. The CDR3 runs 16 residues. The CDR3 reads CASSPLAGGQTDTQYF. CDR3 nucleotides: TGTGCCAGCAGCCCGCTAGCGGGGGGCCAAACAGATACGCAGTATTTT.

This clonotype occurred a few times. This rearrangement joins TRBV5-6 to TRBJ1-2; the D is unclear. The length of the CDR3 is 12 residues. CDR1 and CDR2 from the germline V gene are SGHDT and YYEEEE. Trimming cost V 0 bases and J 8 bases, with 8 bases left between them. The CDR3 loop reads CASSLEVAGYTF. The CDR3, as DNA: TGTGCCAGCAGCTTGGAGGTCGCGGGCTACACCTTC.

The rearrangement links TRBV6-1 to TRBJ2-4, with D perhaps matching TRBD2 (5 bases). The V end was cut by 7 bases, the J end by 2 bases, with 18 bases between. Germline-derived CDR1 and CDR2 are MNHNS and SASEGT. The CDR3 consists of 16 residues. For the CDR3, the DNA is TGTGCCAGCACCAAAGTGTGGGAGTCTTCCAAAAACATTCAGTACTTC. Protein sequence: CASTKVWESSKNIQYF.

The gene calls are TRBV7-9 and TRBJ2-7, with 7 bases identical to TRBD1. The germline V gene has CDR1 SEHNR and CDR2 FQNEAQ (reference sequence). V lost 3 bases to trimming and J lost 3 bases; unmatched junction nucleotides: 11. The CDR3 covers 16 residues. The CDR3 spells CASSFDPGQRYYEQYF. The CDR3 nucleotides are TGTGCCAGCAGCTTCGACCCGGGACAGAGATACTACGAGCAGTACTTC.

This clonotype was found a few times. The V gene is TRBV7-3, the J gene TRBJ2-3, with D unresolved. The CDR3 consists of 14 residues. Germline loops: CDR1 SGHTA, CDR2 FQGTGA. V was cut by 7 bases and J by 2 bases, with 13 bases left in between. Here the CDR3 reads CASTREAYTDTQYF. The CDR3 bases are TGTGCCAGCACCCGAGAGGCTTACACAGATACGCAGTATTTT. Full variable domain (rest looked up from reference TRBV7-3 and TRBJ2-3): GAGVSQTPSNKVTEKGKYVELRCDPISGHTALYWYRQSLGQGPEFLIYFQGTGAADDSGLPNDRFFAVRPEGSVSTLKIQRTERGDSAVYLCASTREAYTDTQYFGPGTRLTVL.

This clonotype appeared a few times. This chain joins TRBV11-2 and TRBJ2-1, with 7 bases fitting TRBD2. Germline CDR1 SGHAT, CDR2 FQNNGV. This CDR3 region has 15 residues. V shed 7 bases, J shed 7 bases, and the junction held 13 bases outside the gene matches. DNA for the CDR3: TGTGCCAGCACCTTGACAACTAGCGCAGGGAATGAGCAGTTCTTC. As protein: CASTLTTSAGNEQFF.

V usage is TRBV27 and J usage is TRBJ2-7; the match to TRBD1 covers 9 bases. Germline CDR1 and CDR2: MNHEY and SMNVEV (reference sequence). The CDR3 is 19 amino acids. With 0 bases clipped from V and 3 bases from J, the junction kept 15 bases outside the gene matches. Here the CDR3 DNA reads TGTGCCAGCAGTTTATCTATCCCCTTCTCCGGGACAGGGAACTACGAGCAGTACTTC. As protein: CASSLSIPFSGTGNYEQYF.

The chain has TRBV27 and TRBJ2-1; D is ambiguous. The CDR3 spans 15 residues. V gave up 5 bases and J gave up 7 bases, with 18 bases separating them. Germline CDR1 reads MNHEY; CDR2 reads SMNVEV (reference sequence). The CDR3, as DNA: TGTGCCAGCAGTCGAGGCCTCCAACGTGAAAATGAGCAGTTCTTC. Residues: CASSRGLQRENEQFF.

This clonotype was recorded at least ten times. The genes are TRBV12-3 or TRBV12-4 and TRBJ2-2, with 14 bases that match TRBD2. V gave up 6 bases and J gave up 0 bases; unmatched junction bases: 3. This CDR3 has 17 amino acids. This CDR3 is CASSRTSGGPNTGELFF. The CDR3 coding sequence is TGTGCCAGCAGCCGGACTAGCGGGGGGCCGAACACCGGGGAGCTGTTTTTT.

The chain combines TRBV3-1 with TRBJ2-1, with 11 bases identical to TRBD2. Germline CDR1 reads LGHDT; CDR2 reads YNNKEL (reference sequence). There are 17 residues in the CDR3. Trimming cost V 4 bases and J 5 bases; bases outside gene matches: 10. Here the CDR3 reads CASSLPITGLADNEQFF. CDR3 bases: TGTGCCAGCAGCCTACCTATTACGGGACTAGCGGACAATGAGCAGTTCTTC.

This clonotype was counted between two and nine times. The V call is TRBV4-2, the J call TRBJ2-6, with 9 bases aligning to TRBD1. J lost 0 bases, V lost 8 bases, and 5 bases had no gene match. The CDR3 totals 16 residues. Germline-derived CDR1 and CDR2 are LGHNA and YNFKEQ. CDR3 sequence: CASSGTGSSGANVLTF. The DNA for the CDR3 is TGTGCCAGCTCGGGGACAGGGTCCTCTGGGGCCAACGTCCTGACTTTC.

The chain carries TRBV18 and TRBJ2-1; 10 bases agree with TRBD2. The CDR3 is made up of 15 amino acids. V trimming: 8 bases; J trimming: 6 bases; junction bases outside the gene matches: 10. CDR1 is KGHSH, CDR2 LQKENI, per germline. CDR3 DNA sequence: TGTGCCAGCACACTCGGACTAGCGGAGACCAATGAGCAGTTCTTC. Residues: CASTLGLAETNEQFF.

The CDR3 loop is CASSAGTGALDTQYF. The DNA of the CDR3 is TGCGCCAGCAGCGCCGGGACAGGGGCTCTAGATACGCAGTATTTT. The V and J genes are TRBV5-1 and TRBJ2-3; 10 bases align to TRBD1. V lost 4 bases, J lost 5 bases, and 7 bases stayed unmatched. The CDR3 sequence is 15 residues long. Germline V gives CDR1 SGHRS, CDR2 YFSETQ. The full variable domain, in which reference TRBV5-1 and TRBJ2-3 provide the parts outside the CDR3, is KAGVTQTPRYLIKTRGQQVTLSCSPISGHRSVSWYQQTPGQGLQFLFEYFSETQRNKGNFPGRFSGRQFSNSRSEMNVSTLELGDSALYLCASSAGTGALDTQYFGPGTRLTVL.

This clonotype was counted at least ten times. The V and J genes are TRBV15 and TRBJ2-7, with D possibly TRBD2 on 7 matching bases. The CDR3 length is 16 residues. Germline V gene sequence: CDR1 LNHNV, CDR2 YYDKDF (reference sequence). The ends were cut back, 5 bases at V and 0 bases at J, with 17 bases in the middle. In nucleotides, the CDR3 is TGTGCCACCAGCTGGGGGAGGGGACATTCCTCCTACGAGCAGTACTTC. It specifies CATSWGRGHSSYEQYF.

The genes are TRBV2 and TRBJ2-7; 9 bases are shared with TRBD2. V shed 6 bases, J shed 2 bases, and the junction held 5 bases outside the gene matches. From germline, CDR1 is SNHLY and CDR2 FYNNEI. The CDR3 covers 14 residues. The CDR3 sequence is CASRSSGATYEQYF. CDR3 in DNA: TGTGCCAGCAGGTCTAGCGGGGCTACCTACGAGCAGTACTTC.

This clonotype was picked up a small number of times. CDR3 protein: CASSPGGGAVYEQYF. CDR3 DNA sequence: TGTGCCAGCAGCCCCGGGGGGGGAGCGGTGTACGAGCAGTACTTC. This sequence joins TRBV27 and TRBJ2-7, with 8 bases matching TRBD2. CDR3 length equals 15 residues. With V trimmed by 6 bases and J by 4 bases, 11 bases remained unmatched. Germline CDR1 is MNHEY and CDR2 is SMNVEV (reference sequence).

The chain recombines TRBV12-3 or TRBV12-4 with TRBJ2-4; possible D gene TRBD2, 5 bases. V was shortened by 8 bases and J by 1 base, with 12 bases between the two germline ends. The CDR3 runs 14 residues. Here the CDR3 DNA reads TGTGCCAGCGCCCTGGGGAGTGCCAAAAACATTCAGTACTTC. It yields the protein CASALGSAKNIQYF.

The chain links TRBV7-2 to TRBJ2-3; the D is unclear. The V gene lost 4 bases and the J gene lost 8 bases, with 7 bases spanning the gap. Germline-derived CDR1 and CDR2 are SGHTA and FQGNSA. CDR3 size: 11 residues. CDR3 residues: CASSSWGTQYF. CDR3 in DNA: TGTGCCAGCAGCTCTTGGGGTACGCAGTATTTT.

J is TRBJ1-1 and V is TRBV18; a possible D gene is TRBD1 (5 bases). Germline loops: CDR1 KGHSH, CDR2 LQKENI. CDR3 size: 14 residues. Trimming pared 2 bases from V and 4 bases from J, leaving 11 bases between. The CDR3 sequence is CASSPAGRFTEAFF. The CDR3 nucleotides read TGTGCCAGCTCACCAGCGGGACGATTCACTGAAGCTTTCTTT.

This chain links TRBV10-3 with TRBJ2-5; tentative D call: TRBD1 (6 bases). The CDR3 has 14 amino acids. From germline, CDR1 is ENHRY and CDR2 SYGVKD. The ends were cut back, 7 bases at V and 2 bases at J, with 14 bases in the middle. This chain's CDR3 is CAIKTGQNQETQYF. CDR3 bases: TGTGCCATCAAAACCGGACAGAATCAAGAGACCCAGTACTTC.

The genes are TRBV5-6 and TRBJ2-5; D is perhaps TRBD1 (6 bases). V was trimmed by 2 bases and J by 6 bases, leaving 11 bases between them. This CDR3 spans 13 amino acids. Germline loops: CDR1 SGHDT, CDR2 YYEEEE. The CDR3 nucleotides read TGTGCCAGCAGCTTCGGCAGGGGAAAGACCCAGTACTTC. This gives the protein CASSFGRGKTQYF.

This clonotype was counted a few times. The CDR3 region is CASSQRLHYEQYF. The CDR3 DNA follows: TGTGCCAGCAGCCAACGACTCCACTACGAGCAGTACTTC. The chain links TRBV14 to TRBJ2-7; D unresolved. The CDR3 is made up of 13 amino acids. Per germline, CDR1 SGHDN and CDR2 FVKESK. Trimming shortened V by 2 bases and J by 3 bases, and 8 bases separated the two germline ends.

This clonotype was counted ten times or more. This chain links TRBV5-1 with TRBJ2-3, with a possible D match to TRBD2 (5 bases). Germline CDR1 and CDR2: SGHRS and YFSETQ. Trimming shortened V by 0 bases and J by 5 bases, and 13 bases separated the two germline ends. The CDR3 extends over 15 amino acids. CDR3 coding DNA: TGCGCCAGCAGCTTGGACCGAGGAACTAGAGATACGCAGTATTTT. Translation gives CASSLDRGTRDTQYF.

The rearrangement joins TRBV7-9 to TRBJ2-7; 9 nucleotides line up with TRBD1. The CDR3 loop spans 16 amino acids. The J segment lost 4 bases and the V segment lost 1 base, leaving 8 bases of the junction unmatched. Germline V gene data show CDR1 as SEHNR and CDR2 as FQNEAQ (reference sequence). The CDR3 bases are TGTGCCAGCAGCTTAGAACCGGGACAGGGAGGTTACGAGCAGTACTTC. It yields the protein CASSLEPGQGGYEQYF.

This clonotype has ten or more counts. The rearrangement uses TRBV4-3 and TRBJ2-7; 9 nucleotides line up with TRBD2. Germline CDR1 LGHNA, CDR2 YSLEER. J gave up 2 bases and V 1 base, and 18 bases lay outside the gene matches. The CDR3 runs to 20 residues. This CDR3 is CASSQAVGSSGNSFPYEQYF. The DNA for the CDR3 is TGCGCCAGCAGCCAAGCGGTGGGGTCTAGCGGGAACTCCTTTCCCTACGAGCAGTACTTC.